The rows below give T cell receptor beta chains drawn from one sample of a study of T-cell memory formation after mild COVID-19. From the 5' RACE reads, TCRdb called clonotypes with MiXCR, one entry per CDR3 protein. Of some 320,000 distinct CDR3 sequences listed, roughly an eighth are singletons. Sequenced input: PBMCs or a T cell subset sorted from them (not recorded which). Receptor source: a man aged 18 to 29 who had mild COVID-19 (a few samples of this study predate the infection). Cell type and time point are not known. The CDR3 runs from the conserved cysteine through the conserved F or W. A D gene is named only where the DNA matches it firmly. Size is stated for part of the rows, as once, few or many counts, or as a class when the clone is expanded.

clone_size	v_call	j_call	d_call	cdr3_nt	cdr3_aa
NA	TRBV29-1	TRBJ2-3	NA	TGCAGCTTAACTAGCACAGATACGCAGTATTTT	CSLTSTDTQYF
NA	TRBV7-2	TRBJ2-7	TRBD1	TGTGCCAGCAGCTTAGACGACAGGGGGTTGTACGAGCAGTACTTC	CASSLDDRGLYEQYF
few	TRBV7-2	TRBJ1-1	NA	TGTGCCAGCAGCGCCGCCTATCTGGGGGCGGGCACTGAAGCTTTCTTT	CASSAAYLGAGTEAFF
few	TRBV7-2	TRBJ1-1	TRBD1	TGTGCCAGCAGCTCTCAGGGGGCGAGTGGTGAAGCTTTCTTT	CASSSQGASGEAFF
NA	TRBV6-5	TRBJ2-2	TRBD2	TGTGCCAGCAGTTACTCGACGGGGGGGTCCACCGGGGAGCTGTTTTTT	CASSYSTGGSTGELFF
few	TRBV5-1	TRBJ2-5	NA	TGCGCCAGCAGCTTGAGACAGAACCAAGAGACCCAGTACTTC	CASSLRQNQETQYF
NA	TRBV24-1	TRBJ2-5	NA	TGTGCCACCAGTGATCCCCAAGAGACCCAGTACTTC	CATSDPQETQYF
NA	TRBV9	TRBJ1-2	NA	TGTGCCAGCAGCGTAGATGGGGGGGCGCTTCGATATGGCTACACCTTC	CASSVDGGALRYGYTF
few	TRBV25-1	TRBJ2-5	NA	TGTGCCAGCAGTTTAGAGCACCAAGAGACCCAGTACTTC	CASSLEHQETQYF
NA	TRBV25-1	TRBJ1-4	NA	TGTGCCAGCAGCGAATCGGGCAGGGGCGGTGAAAAACTGTTTTTT	CASSESGRGGEKLFF
few	TRBV9	TRBJ2-3	NA	TGTGCCAGCAGCACCGAGCTCGGCGCAGATACGCAGTATTTT	CASSTELGADTQYF
few	TRBV4-1	TRBJ2-3	TRBD2	TGCGCCAGCAGCCTCATGACTAGCGGGGGGAGCACAGATACGCAGTATTTT	CASSLMTSGGSTDTQYF
NA	TRBV7-2	TRBJ1-2	NA	TGTGCCAGCAGCTCTTCGGCTGAGAGCCTAGGCTACACCTTC	CASSSSAESLGYTF
medium-sized	TRBV6-4	TRBJ2-3	TRBD2	TGTGCCAGCAGTGAGACTAGCGGGGGCACAGATACGCAGTATTTT	CASSETSGGTDTQYF
NA	TRBV4-3	TRBJ1-3	NA	TGCGCCAGCAGCCAAGCTCAGCTTGCCTCTGGAAACACCATATATTTT	CASSQAQLASGNTIYF
NA	TRBV11-2	TRBJ2-1	NA	TGTGCCAGCAGCTTATGGTTTGACAATGAGCAGTTCTTC	CASSLWFDNEQFF
few	TRBV20-1	TRBJ2-3	NA	TGCAGTGCTAGAGATCGGGGTAGCACAGATACGCAGTATTTT	CSARDRGSTDTQYF
few	TRBV5-1	TRBJ1-2	TRBD1	TGCGCCAGCAGCTTGGGGGACAGGGGCGCGTATGGCTACACCTTC	CASSLGDRGAYGYTF
NA	TRBV7-2	TRBJ1-5	NA	TGTGCCAGCAGCTTAGAGCTTGGGCCCCAGCATTTT	CASSLELGPQHF
few	TRBV6-6	TRBJ2-5	TRBD2	TGTGCCAGCAGTTTTCCAGCAGCGCGACTAGCCGCCGGGGAGACCCAGTACTTC	CASSFPAARLAAGETQYF
few	TRBV4-1	TRBJ1-6	NA	TGCGCCAGCAGCCAAGGGTATTCAAGCCCCCTCCACTTT	CASSQGYSSPLHF
NA	TRBV9	TRBJ2-3	NA	TGTGCCAGCAGCGTAGCTACGGCGACACAAAGACTCACAGATACGCAGTATTTT	CASSVATATQRLTDTQYF
many	TRBV12-3/TRBV12-4	TRBJ1-5	TRBD1	TGTGCCAGCAGCCGGACAGGAGATCAGCCCCAGCATTTT	CASSRTGDQPQHF
NA	TRBV7-2	TRBJ1-2	TRBD1	TGTGCCAGCAGCCAAGGCGGAGGGGGCATCAATGGCTACACCTTC	CASSQGGGGINGYTF
NA	TRBV27	TRBJ2-5	TRBD2	TGTGCCAGCAGTCCCGTTACCGGGACTAGAGGAGAGACCCAGTACTTC	CASSPVTGTRGETQYF
NA	TRBV27	TRBJ2-5	TRBD1	TGTGCCAGCATCACAGGGGATGGGACCCAGTACTTC	CASITGDGTQYF
few	TRBV9	TRBJ1-1	NA	TGTGCCAGCAGCCGCCTCACCACTGAAGCTTTCTTT	CASSRLTTEAFF
many	TRBV28	TRBJ1-2	NA	TGTGCCAGCAGTTTAAGCCGGAACTATGGCTACACCTTC	CASSLSRNYGYTF
few	TRBV28	TRBJ2-5	TRBD2	TGTGCCAGCAGTACCCCCGGGGGGGCGGAGACCCAGTACTTC	CASSTPGGAETQYF
many	TRBV5-1	TRBJ2-7	NA	TGCGCCAGCCACCTCGACGGTGCCTACGAGCAGTACTTC	CASHLDGAYEQYF
few	TRBV5-1	TRBJ1-3	NA	TGCGCCAGCAGCTTGGCAGAAGGAAACACCATATGTTTT	CASSLAEGNTICF
NA	TRBV6-2/TRBV6-3	TRBJ2-3	NA	TGTGCCAGCAGTTTCTTGATACAGGGCGCAGATACGCAGTATTTT	CASSFLIQGADTQYF
few	TRBV10-2	TRBJ1-1	NA	TGCGCCACTAGGGACACTGAAGCTTTCTTT	CATRDTEAFF
few	TRBV4-1	TRBJ2-7	TRBD1	TGCGCCACCGGGACAGGGGGCGACGAGCAGTACTTC	CATGTGGDEQYF
few	TRBV5-5	TRBJ1-1	NA	TGTGCCAGCAGCTTGGCCGAGGTCAGACTGAACACTGAAGCTTTCTTT	CASSLAEVRLNTEAFF
few	TRBV9	TRBJ2-7	TRBD2	TGTGCCAGCAGCTCAACTAGCGGGGGATACGAGCAGTACTTC	CASSSTSGGYEQYF
few	TRBV5-1	TRBJ1-2	TRBD1	TGCGCCAGCAGCTTGTGGACAGGGGGAAACTATGGCTACACCTTC	CASSLWTGGNYGYTF
many	TRBV7-2	TRBJ1-2	NA	TGTGCCAGCAGCTTAGCCGTTAACTATGGCTACACCTTC	CASSLAVNYGYTF
few	TRBV29-1	TRBJ1-2	TRBD1	TGCAGCCTTGGGACAGGGAACTATGGCTACACCTTC	CSLGTGNYGYTF
many	TRBV12-3/TRBV12-4	TRBJ1-6	NA	TGTGCCAGCAGTTACCAGGGCAATAATTCACCCCTCCACTTT	CASSYQGNNSPLHF
few	TRBV11-1	TRBJ2-1	NA	TGTGCCAGCAGCCACGAAAGGTTGACTGAGCAGTTCTTC	CASSHERLTEQFF
few	TRBV7-2	TRBJ1-3	NA	TGTGCCAGCAGCAGCCGGGACCTCGGTGGAAACACCATATATTTT	CASSSRDLGGNTIYF
NA	TRBV12-3/TRBV12-4	TRBJ1-1	NA	TGTGCCAGCAGTAAGGACGGGAACACTGAAGCTTTCTTT	CASSKDGNTEAFF
NA	TRBV5-6	TRBJ2-5	NA	TGTGCCAGCAGCTTGTTTGTGAACGGAGGAGAGACCCAGTACTTC	CASSLFVNGGETQYF
NA	TRBV2	TRBJ2-7	NA	TGTGCCAGCAGTGTCGGGGGCCGGGGGTCCTACGAGCAGTACTTC	CASSVGGRGSYEQYF
NA	TRBV20-1	TRBJ1-2	NA	TGCAGTGCTAGTGGGGGCGGCTATGGCTACACCTTC	CSASGGGYGYTF
few	TRBV6-6	TRBJ2-7	NA	TGTGCCAGCAGTACTACCCAGGGACCCTACGAGCAGTACTTC	CASSTTQGPYEQYF
NA	TRBV12-3/TRBV12-4	TRBJ2-7	NA	TGTGCCAGCAGTTTACGGGTGGACGAGCAGTACTTC	CASSLRVDEQYF
NA	TRBV27	TRBJ2-5	NA	TGTGCCAGCAGTTCCAGACGGCAGGAGACCCAGTACTTC	CASSSRRQETQYF
NA	TRBV7-9	TRBJ2-5	TRBD2	TGTGCCAGCAGCTTACTAGCGGGGGACCAAGAGACCCAGTACTTC	CASSLLAGDQETQYF